This TCR beta chain was recovered during a study of shared clonotypes between healthy human individuals. Study observations and caveats: There were few donors, and this limited the genetic and exposure-history diversity represented. Naive subsets usually exceeded memory subsets in estimated richness.

Comment on this clone: Its cognate antigen is unknown.

Germline CDR1 reads MGHRA; CDR2 reads YSYEKL. The V end was cut by 3 bases, the J end by 6 bases, with 8 bases between. CDR3 length equals 13 residues. Only in-frame clones appear in the TCRdb table, and some are missing; sequencing was by immunoSEQ multiplex PCR. Counted here are some 2,400,000 clones, around 95% occurring once; the ten biggest clones make up over 0.1%. V and J are TRBV4-1 and TRBJ2-2; D is ambiguous. The receptor was isolated from a man aged 18-30 years in good health. Sequenced: naive CD4+ T cells sorted from blood. Documented subset: CD45RA+ positively selected. Written as DNA, the CDR3 is TGCGCCAGCAGCCATGGGGTGCCCGGGGAGCTGTTTTTT. It translates to CASSHGVPGELFF.